A selection of T cell receptor beta chains follows, all from one sample in a study of T-cell memory formation after mild COVID-19. MiXCR was run by TCRdb on the 5' RACE reads, yielding one entry per CDR3 protein. Among 350,000 to 450,000 distinct CDR3 sequences, 20% were seen once, and the ten largest hold 8.4%. Sequencing used PBMCs or a T cell subset sorted from them (not recorded which). The receptors come from an adult woman who had mild COVID-19 (a few samples of this study predate the infection). Cell type and time point are not known. The conserved cysteine and the conserved F or W are not part of the CDR3 here. Each record gives: V gene, CDR3 protein.

TRBV10-2	ASSAHRGQGYNEQF
TRBV4-1	ASSQVRTEEQY
TRBV5-1	ASSSRQRGSTDTQY
TRBV5-1	ASSLVGTHSYTGELF
TRBV2	ASRRLAGVNEQF
TRBV20-1	SARARTGVYNSPLH
TRBV24-1	ATSDFGSAAETQY
TRBV7-2	ASSSIRIRANEQF
TRBV4-2	ASSQSGETQY
TRBV6-1	ATSLGSYEQY
TRBV9	ASSAKSGEDNEQF
TRBV20-1	SANDRTNSPLH
TRBV30	AWARLAAYEQY
TRBV5-1	ASSLRAGALDEQF
TRBV10-3	ATAGPYEQY
TRBV5-6	ASSLADNEKLF
TRBV11-2	ASTDPRGHAYEQY
TRBV10-3	AISEWVRARETQY
TRBV25-1	ASSESSGISNQPQH
TRBV7-3	ASSLKRWEASGRFLNNEQF
TRBV2	ASSEGSYNSPLH
TRBV12-3/TRBV12-4	ASSLPFGTEQF
TRBV7-3	ASSGPGQGNEQF
TRBV20-1	SAGTGREPQH
TRBV4-2	ASSHDRGENTEAF
TRBV10-3	AISPNPNTEAF
TRBV19	ATSLPGQEQY
TRBV25-1	ASGQRESFEQY
TRBV5-1	ASSLAAGGYT